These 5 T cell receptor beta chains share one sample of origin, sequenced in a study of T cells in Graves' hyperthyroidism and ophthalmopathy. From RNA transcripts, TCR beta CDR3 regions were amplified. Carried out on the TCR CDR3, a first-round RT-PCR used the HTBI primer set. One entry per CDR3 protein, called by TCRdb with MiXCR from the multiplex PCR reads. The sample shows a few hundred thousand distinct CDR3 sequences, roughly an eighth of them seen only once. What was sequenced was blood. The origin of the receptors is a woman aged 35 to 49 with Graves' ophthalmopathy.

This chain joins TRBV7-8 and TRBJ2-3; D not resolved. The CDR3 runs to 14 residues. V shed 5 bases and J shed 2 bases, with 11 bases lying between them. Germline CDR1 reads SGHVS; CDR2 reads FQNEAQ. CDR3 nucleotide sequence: TGTGCCAGCAGCCCCCTGAGCGCCACAGATACGCAGTATTTT. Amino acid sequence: CASSPLSATDTQYF.

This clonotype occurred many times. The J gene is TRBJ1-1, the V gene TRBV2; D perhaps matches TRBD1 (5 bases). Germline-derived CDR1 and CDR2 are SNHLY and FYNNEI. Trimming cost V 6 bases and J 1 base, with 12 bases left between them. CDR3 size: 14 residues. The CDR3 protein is CASSPQGGNTEAFF. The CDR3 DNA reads TGTGCCAGCAGCCCCCAGGGCGGGAACACTGAAGCTTTCTTT. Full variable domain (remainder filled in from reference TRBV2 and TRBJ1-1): EPEVTQTPSHQVTQMGQEVILRCVPISNHLYFYWYRQILGQKVEFLVSFYNNEISEKSEIFDDQFSVERPDGSNFTLKIRSTKLEDSAMYFCASSPQGGNTEAFFGQGTRLTVV.

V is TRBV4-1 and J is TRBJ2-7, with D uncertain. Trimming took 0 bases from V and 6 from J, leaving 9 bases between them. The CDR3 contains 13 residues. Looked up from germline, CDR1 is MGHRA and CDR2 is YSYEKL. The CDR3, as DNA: TGCGCCAGCAGCCAAGATACATGGGCCGAGCAGTACTTC. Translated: CASSQDTWAEQYF.

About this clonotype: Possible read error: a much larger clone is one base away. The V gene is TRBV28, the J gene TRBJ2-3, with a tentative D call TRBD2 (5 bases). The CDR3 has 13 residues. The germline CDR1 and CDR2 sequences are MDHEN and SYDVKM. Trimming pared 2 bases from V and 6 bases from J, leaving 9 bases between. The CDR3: CASSLRRRDTQYF. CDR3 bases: TGTGCCAGCAGTTTACGGAGGCGGGATACGCAGTATTTT.

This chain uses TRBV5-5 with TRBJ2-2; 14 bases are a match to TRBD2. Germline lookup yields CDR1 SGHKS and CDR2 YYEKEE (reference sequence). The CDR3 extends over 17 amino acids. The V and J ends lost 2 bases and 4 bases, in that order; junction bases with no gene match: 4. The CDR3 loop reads CASSLQGLAGATGELFF. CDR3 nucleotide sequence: TGTGCCAGCAGCTTACAGGGACTAGCGGGAGCCACCGGGGAGCTGTTTTTT.